Below, 16 T cell receptor beta chains from the same sample are listed, as sequenced in a study of T cell responses to AZD1222 COVID-19 vaccine. Libraries were prepared by immunoSEQ multiplex PCR; TCRdb keeps only in-frame clonotypes and omits some of them. The table lists 140,000 or so clones, approximately 91% of them singletons, with around 1.8% in the top ten. The source was peripheral blood, collected 28 days after the second AZD1222 dose. These receptors all stem from an adult who received the AZD1222 COVID-19 vaccine.

The rearrangement links TRBV19 to TRBJ1-6, with TRBD1 identical over 9 bases. The CDR3 length is 15 residues. The V gene end was trimmed by 6 bases and the J gene end by 7 bases; junction bases not matched to a gene: 7. Per germline, CDR1 LNHDA and CDR2 SQIVND (reference sequence). This CDR3 reads CASRGTGSFNSPLHF. The CDR3 DNA reads TGTGCCAGTAGAGGGACAGGGTCTTTCAATTCACCCCTCCACTTT.

This clone has a handful of counts. The chain combines TRBV10-3 with TRBJ2-7; 9 nucleotides line up with TRBD1. Germline V gene sequence: CDR1 ENHRY, CDR2 SYGVKD. The ends lost 2 bases at V and 5 bases at J; junction bases unmatched: 4. This CDR3 is built from 14 residues. CDR3: CAISEGTGTDEQYF. The CDR3, as DNA: TGTGCCATCAGTGAGGGGACAGGGACGGACGAGCAGTACTTC.

This rearrangement joins TRBV5-1 to TRBJ2-5, with D tentatively TRBD1 or TRBD2 (5 bases each). Between the trimmed V and J ends, which lost 6 bases and 4 bases, there was a span of 19 bases. CDR1 is SGHRS, CDR2 YFSETQ, per germline. This CDR3 region has 15 residues. CDR3 sequence (DNA): TGCGCCAGCACCCCGAGGTGGGGCGCGGGAGAGACCCAGTACTTC. As protein: CASTPRWGAGETQYF.

The chain recombines TRBV5-1 with TRBJ2-1; TRBD2 is a possible D gene (6 bases). The CDR3 extends over 18 amino acids. V was clipped by 0 bases and J by 0 bases, with 16 bases between them. Germline V gene lookup returns CDR1 SGHRS and CDR2 YFSETQ. The CDR3 DNA reads as TGCGCCAGCAGCTTGGAATCGGGTCGGAGGGGCTCCTACAATGAGCAGTTCTTC. Translating gives CASSLESGRRGSYNEQFF.

The chain couples TRBV5-5 to TRBJ2-7; 14 bases map to TRBD2. The V gene end was trimmed by 4 bases and the J gene end by 3 bases; junction bases not matched to a gene: 3. Germline V gene data show CDR1 as SGHKS and CDR2 as YYEKEE (reference sequence). The CDR3 spans 15 residues. The DNA for the CDR3 is TGTGCCAGCAGCCAGGGACTAGCGGGAGTCTACGAGCAGTACTTC. This gives the protein CASSQGLAGVYEQYF. Full variable domain (rest looked up from reference TRBV5-5 and TRBJ2-7): DAGVTQSPTHLIKTRGQQVTLRCSPISGHKSVSWYQQVLGQGPQFIFQYYEKEERGRGNFPDRFSARQFPNYSSELNVNALLLGDSALYLCASSQGLAGVYEQYFGPGTRLTVT.

This clone was recorded only once. The chain has TRBV6-5 and TRBJ1-1; D perhaps matches TRBD1 (5 bases). This CDR3 has 14 amino acids. The germline CDR1 and CDR2 sequences are MNHEY and SVGAGI. The ends were cut back, 8 bases at V and 1 base at J, with 14 bases in the middle. This CDR3 is CASPGPTANTEAFF. CDR3 coding DNA: TGTGCCAGCCCCGGCCCGACAGCGAACACTGAAGCTTTCTTT.

This chain joins TRBV25-1 and TRBJ2-5; TRBD2 is a possible D gene (5 bases). V was trimmed by 7 bases and J by 5 bases, leaving 20 bases between them. The CDR3 extends over 15 amino acids. Germline assignment: CDR1 MGHDK and CDR2 SYGVNS. The CDR3 region has the DNA TGTGCCAGCACCGCTATCCGGGATAGCAGGGAGACCCAGTACTTC. This encodes CASTAIRDSRETQYF.

CDR3 loop: CASSSGLEGNYEQYF. In DNA form, the CDR3 reads TGTGCCAGCAGCTCAGGACTAGAGGGGAACTACGAGCAGTACTTC. J is TRBJ2-7 and V is TRBV7-3, with TRBD2 matching over 7 bases. CDR3 length equals 15 residues. Germline CDR1 is SGHTA and CDR2 is FQGTGA. Germline trimming cut 4 bases from V and 3 bases from J; bases unmatched to any gene: 9.

The V and J genes are TRBV7-8 and TRBJ1-4; D uncertain. The germline V gene has CDR1 SGHVS and CDR2 FQNEAQ. The CDR3 length is 14 residues. The V end was cut by 5 bases, the J end by 8 bases, with 15 bases between. The CDR3 loop reads CASSRPGFREKLFF. CDR3 coding DNA: TGTGCCAGCAGCAGACCCGGGTTTCGCGAAAAACTGTTTTTT.

The V and J genes are TRBV7-2 and TRBJ1-2; the D gene is possibly TRBD1 (6 bases). V gave up 0 bases and J gave up 8 bases, with 16 bases separating them. The V gene's germline CDR1 is SGHTA and CDR2 FQGNSA. The CDR3 length is 15 residues. As DNA, the CDR3 is TGTGCCAGCAGCTTAGCACCCGGTCAGGGGAACGGCTACACCTTC. This codes for CASSLAPGQGNGYTF.

The chain has TRBV3-1 (or the pseudogene TRBV3-2) and TRBJ2-5; 7 bases agree with TRBD2. The CDR3 has 17 amino acids. Germline CDR1 is LGHDT and CDR2 is YNNKEL (reference sequence). V lost 3 bases to trimming and J lost 2 bases; unmatched junction nucleotides: 12. The CDR3 bases are TGTGCCAGCAGCCAGGGGCCCAGGGAGGGGAGACAAGAGACCCAGTACTTC. It is translated as CASSQGPREGRQETQYF.

The rearrangement links TRBV19 to TRBJ1-1; 8 nucleotides line up with TRBD1. Looked up from germline, CDR1 is LNHDA and CDR2 is SQIVND (reference sequence). The V segment lost 3 bases and the J segment 7 bases; nucleotides outside the gene matches: 19. This CDR3 has 18 residues. CDR3 DNA sequence: TGTGCCAGTAGTATTCCTTTTAGGACAGGGCTCTTGGAGGTTGAAGCTTTCTTT. Translation gives CASSIPFRTGLLEVEAFF.

The chain combines TRBV11-3 with TRBJ2-1; D unresolved. This CDR3 has 13 residues. The V end was cut by 2 bases, the J end by 3 bases, with 5 bases between. The germline gives CDR1 SGHNT, CDR2 YENEEA. The DNA for the CDR3 is TGTGCCAGCAGCTTATCCGGCTACAATGAGCAGTTCTTC. This sequence encodes CASSLSGYNEQFF.

V usage is TRBV7-9 and J usage is TRBJ2-2, with 7 bases aligning to TRBD1. Trimming took 5 bases from V and 0 from J; bases not matched to a gene: 6. The CDR3 extends over 16 amino acids. Germline CDR1 SEHNR, CDR2 FQNEAQ (reference sequence). CDR3 in DNA: TGTGCCAGCAGCAGAGTTGGGACAGCGAACACCGGGGAGCTGTTTTTT. It is translated as CASSRVGTANTGELFF.

The chain couples TRBV5-1 to TRBJ1-4; TRBD1 is a possible D gene (6 bases). Germline values: CDR1 SGHRS, CDR2 YFSETQ. The CDR3 runs 15 residues. Trimming stripped 7 bases from V and 8 bases from J, with 21 bases between. CDR3 DNA sequence: TGCGCCAGCCAACTATGGACGGGGGGCGGCGAAAAACTGTTTTTT. Translation gives CASQLWTGGGEKLFF.

This clone was detected only a few times. The same CDR3 can be traced to other DNA sequences in this sample. This chain connects TRBV19 to TRBJ1-6; 9 nucleotides agree with TRBD1. V lost 5 bases and J lost 5; bases outside the gene matches: 1. Germline CDR1 and CDR2: LNHDA and SQIVND (reference sequence). The CDR3 is made up of 14 amino acids. CDR3 region: CASSRTGDNSPLHF. DNA of the CDR3: TGTGCCAGTAGTCGGACAGGGGATAATTCACCCCTCCACTTT.